Listed here is a single T cell receptor (beta chain). V lost 0 bases to trimming and J lost 4 bases, with 11 bases between them. This CDR3 is built from 14 residues. Germline values: CDR1 SGHNT, CDR2 YYREEE (reference sequence). Measured with immunoSEQ multiplex PCR; TCRdb has only the in-frame clones, and not every one. The table lists 8,500 to 13,000 clones, around 79% of them singletons, with 21% in the top ten. These data originate in a study of OX40 agonist ivuxolimab in advanced cancers. The rearrangement uses TRBV5-4 and TRBJ2-7; possible D gene TRBD2, 5 bases. Sample: CD4+ or CD8+ T cells sorted from blood, taken in a trial of the OX40 agonist ivuxolimab. The TCR was taken from an adult with an advanced solid tumor such as melanoma, head and neck, liver or kidney cancer. For the CDR3, the DNA is TGTGCCAGCAGCTTGGAGGCTAGCCGTTACGAGCAGTACTTC. Amino acid sequence: CASSLEASRYEQYF.